This T cell receptor beta chain was identified during a study of technical replicates of blood from a handful of donors. This CDR3 comprises 14 residues. Germline values: CDR1 LNHDA, CDR2 SQIVND (reference sequence). With 9 bases clipped from V and 0 bases from J, the junction kept 4 bases outside the gene matches. Some clones are missing from TCRdb's copy, which holds only in-frame ones; the method was immunoSEQ multiplex PCR. The data show tens of thousands of clones, with about 97% seen just once and about 0.2% held by the top ten. The rearrangement uses TRBV19 and TRBJ2-1; 8 bases align to TRBD1. This TCR came from a human donor in good health. Sequencing was carried out using T cells isolated from PBMCs. This chain's CDR3 is CASTQGGSYNEQFF. The CDR3 DNA sequence: TGTGCCAGCACACAGGGGGGCTCCTACAATGAGCAGTTCTTC.